Listed below are T cell receptor beta chains from one sample, sequenced in a study of neurological immune-mediated disorders. TCRdb independently ran MiXCR on the 5' RACE reads; one entry per CDR3 protein. The sample records 15,000 to 20,000 distinct CDR3 sequences, roughly 10% being singletons. Sequenced material: CD8+ T cells from blood. Receptors were obtained from a woman between 45 and 60 years old in good health. Each CDR3 is given with its conserved first and last residue. A D gene is named only where the DNA matches it firmly. Clone sizes are given selectively: once, few, many, or a class where the clone is expanded.

>TRBJ2-1|many|TRBV5-5|.
TGTGCCAGCAGCTTGGGAGTTAACAATGAGCAGTTCTTC
CASSLGVNNEQFF
>TRBJ1-3|many|TRBV29-1|.
TGCAGCGTTGAAGAAAGGAGGACAGCAAACACCATATATTTT
CSVEERRTANTIYF
>TRBJ2-7|.|TRBV20-1|TRBD1
TGCAGTGGAAAACAGGGGCCACTCTCCTACGAGCAGTACTTC
CSGKQGPLSYEQYF
>TRBJ1-6|few|TRBV25-1|.
TGTGCCAGCAGTGCCCCAGGAAGCTCACCCCTCCACTTT
CASSAPGSSPLHF
>TRBJ2-7|.|TRBV29-1|.
TGCAGCGTTGAAGATGGCTCAGAGGGGAGGTACGAGCAGTACTTC
CSVEDGSEGRYEQYF
>TRBJ2-7|many|TRBV28|.
TGTGCCAGCAGCTCACCACAGGGCCACGAGCAGTACTTC
CASSSPQGHEQYF
>TRBJ2-7|many|TRBV20-1|.
TGCAGTGCTAGAGATTACCGGCAGGGTGGCTACGAGCAGTACTTC
CSARDYRQGGYEQYF
>TRBJ2-3|many|TRBV7-9|.
TGTGCCAGCAGCTTAGTGTCGGCCTATAGGCACACAGATACGCAGTATTTT
CASSLVSAYRHTDTQYF
>TRBJ2-7|many|TRBV28|TRBD1
TGTGCCAGCAGTTCATACCGACAGGGGGCGAGCACCTACGAGCAGTACTTC
CASSSYRQGASTYEQYF
>TRBJ2-7|many|TRBV4-1|TRBD2
TGCGCCAGCAGCCAAGCGGGGGGAACCTACGAGCAGTACTTC
CASSQAGGTYEQYF
>TRBJ2-3|many|TRBV20-1|.
TGCAGTGCTATCAATATGGCCAGGGGCACAGATACGCAGTATTTT
CSAINMARGTDTQYF
>TRBJ1-2|many|TRBV7-9|TRBD1
TGTGCCAGCAGCTTAGCCTCAGGGGGCGCGGGGGAACATGGCTACACCTTC
CASSLASGGAGEHGYTF
>TRBJ2-1|.|TRBV5-6|TRBD1
TGTGCCAGCAGCTCCCGGGACAGGGGGAAGTTCTTC
CASSSRDRGKFF
>TRBJ2-1|many|TRBV7-9|TRBD2
TGTGCCAGCAGCTTAGTAGCGGGGGAACTAAACAATGAGCAGTTCTTC
CASSLVAGELNNEQFF
>TRBJ1-4|many|TRBV7-9|.
TGTGCCAGCAGCCTGGGGGGGGCCCCGCTCGGAAAACTGTTTTTT
CASSLGGAPLGKLFF
>TRBJ2-2|.|TRBV7-9|.
.
CASSFYICSAPDSPDTGELFF
>TRBJ2-7|.|TRBV5-1|TRBD2
TGCGCCAGCAGCTTGGGATGGCGGGAGAGCTACGAGCAGTACTTC
CASSLGWRESYEQYF
>TRBJ1-3|many|TRBV6-2/TRBV6-3|.
TGTGCCAGCCGGGAAGATGGATTTTCTGGAAACACCATATATTTT
CASREDGFSGNTIYF
>TRBJ2-1|many|TRBV10-2|.
TGCGCCAGCACGGCGTCCGGGGAGCAGTTCTTC
CASTASGEQFF
>TRBJ2-2|many|TRBV19|.
TGTGCCAGTAGTAAAGGCGGGGAGCTGTTTTTT
CASSKGGELFF
>TRBJ2-3|many|TRBV7-9|TRBD1
TGTGCCAGCAGCCCCGGGGGGACAGGGGTTTCTACAGATACGCAGTATTTT
CASSPGGTGVSTDTQYF
>TRBJ2-7|many|TRBV28|.
TGTGCCACCCGGGACACGACCTACGAGCAGTACTTC
CATRDTTYEQYF
>TRBJ2-1|many|TRBV7-9|.
TGTGCCAGCAGCTCCTTAACGGGTGGGACCTACAATGAGCAGTTCTTC
CASSSLTGGTYNEQFF
>TRBJ2-3|many|TRBV7-9|.
TGTGCCAGCAGCTTAGTGCGGGACCCGCTGGATACGCAGTATTTT
CASSLVRDPLDTQYF
>TRBJ1-4|many|TRBV4-3|.
TGCGCCAGCAGCCAAGTATACCCTGGGGAAAAACTGTTTTTT
CASSQVYPGEKLFF
>TRBJ1-2|many|TRBV2|TRBD1
TGTGCCAGCAGACACAGGGACAGTTCTATCTATGGCTACACCTTC
CASRHRDSSIYGYTF
>TRBJ1-2|many|TRBV7-2|.
TGTGCCAGCACCCCCGTGGGTGGCTACACCTTC
CASTPVGGYTF
>TRBJ2-1|many|TRBV20-1|.
TGCAGTGCTAGAGAGGGGGGCAATGAGCAGTTCTTC
CSAREGGNEQFF